Shown below are 16 T cell receptor beta chains from a single sample sequenced in a study of T cell responses to AZD1222 COVID-19 vaccine. Profiling relied on immunoSEQ multiplex PCR, and the TCRdb table lists in-frame clones only, not all of them. Of about 130,000 clones in the sample, roughly 90% are singletons; the top ten hold approximately 4.5%. This sample comprised peripheral blood, obtained on day 0 of AZD1222 vaccination. All receptors derive from an adult in good health.

V gene TRBV7-9 combines with J gene TRBJ1-1, with D perhaps TRBD1 (6 bases). Germline assignment: CDR1 SEHNR and CDR2 FQNEAQ (reference sequence). Deletions cut 8 bases from V and 3 bases from J, with 22 bases between. The CDR3 covers 16 residues. The CDR3, as DNA: TGTGCCAGCGACACAGGGCGGGCCGCTGGGGACACTGAAGCTTTCTTT. Translating gives CASDTGRAAGDTEAFF.

The chain combines TRBV11-2 with TRBJ2-1; no clear D gene. CDR1 and CDR2 from the germline V gene are SGHAT and FQNNGV. This CDR3 has 13 residues. V was clipped by 5 bases and J by 4 bases, with 9 bases between them. The CDR3 loop reads CASSPKIYNEQFF. CDR3 nucleotides: TGTGCCAGCAGCCCAAAGATTTACAATGAGCAGTTCTTC.

The V gene is TRBV19, the J gene TRBJ1-4, with TRBD1 as a possible D gene (5 bases). This CDR3 comprises 12 residues. V lost 5 bases, J lost 8 bases, and 9 bases lay in between. Germline lookup yields CDR1 LNHDA and CDR2 SQIVND (reference sequence). The DNA of the CDR3 is TGTGCCAGTAGTTGGGGGATAGAAAAACTGTTTTTT. This sequence encodes CASSWGIEKLFF.

The gene calls are TRBV6-6 and TRBJ1-5; a weak D match, TRBD1 (5 bases). There are 14 residues in the CDR3. The V gene lost 11 bases and the J gene lost 5 bases, with 19 bases spanning the gap. Germline V gene data show CDR1 as MNHNY and CDR2 as SVGAGI (reference sequence). As DNA, the CDR3 is TGTGCCGGGGGGGAATGGGCAAAGGATCAGCCCCAGCATTTT. The encoded protein is CAGGEWAKDQPQHF.

V and J are TRBV10-2 and TRBJ1-5, with D possibly TRBD1 on 5 matching bases. The CDR3 is made up of 14 amino acids. Germline CDR1 reads WSHSY; CDR2 reads SAAADI. V was pared by 2 bases and J by 9 bases, with 14 bases between. CDR3 sequence: CASSEGGGDAPQHF. CDR3 nucleotide sequence: TGCGCCAGCAGTGAGGGGGGTGGAGACGCGCCCCAGCATTTT.

The V and J genes are TRBV6-6 and TRBJ2-3; D is unclear. The CDR3 loop spans 13 amino acids. Germline V lookup: CDR1 MNHNY, CDR2 SVGAGI (reference sequence). The V end lost 7 bases, the J end lost 4 bases, and 12 bases lay between the germline ends. CDR3 DNA sequence: TGTGCCAGCATCCCGGCCGGATCAGATACGCAGTATTTT. Encoded protein: CASIPAGSDTQYF.

This clone was detected only once. The rearrangement joins TRBV2 to TRBJ1-2; D call uncertain. With 7 bases removed from V and 2 bases from J, the gap between germline ends came to 14 bases. The CDR3 runs 14 residues. Germline V CDR1 and CDR2: SNHLY, FYNNEI. The CDR3 DNA reads TGTGCCAGCAAAGCCGTCGGGGAAAACTATGGCTACACCTTC. This codes for CASKAVGENYGYTF.

J is TRBJ2-7 and V is TRBV11-2; TRBD2 aligns across 8 bases. The V segment lost 6 bases and the J segment 2 bases; nucleotides outside the gene matches: 6. The CDR3 has 14 residues. Germline values: CDR1 SGHAT, CDR2 FQNNGV. CDR3 nucleotides: TGTGCCAGCAGTACCGGGACTAGGACCTACGAGCAGTACTTC. Encoded protein: CASSTGTRTYEQYF.

The rearrangement links TRBV5-1 to TRBJ1-1, with 7 nucleotides matching TRBD1. This CDR3 comprises 13 residues. Per germline, CDR1 SGHRS and CDR2 YFSETQ. The J segment lost 1 base and the V segment lost 7 bases, leaving 4 bases of the junction unmatched. CDR3: CASQTGRNTEAFF. As DNA, the CDR3 is TGCGCCAGCCAGACAGGGAGGAACACTGAAGCTTTCTTT.

This clone was counted a single time. CDR3 bases: TGCGCCAGCAGTTATATGCTAGCGGGAGGTACCGGGGAGCTGTTTTTT. Its translation is CASSYMLAGGTGELFF. V and J are TRBV5-1 and TRBJ2-2, with 11 nucleotides matching TRBD2. There are 16 residues in the CDR3. In germline, CDR1 is SGHRS, CDR2 YFSETQ. V lost 5 bases and J lost 5; bases outside the gene matches: 8.

The V gene is TRBV11-3, the J gene TRBJ2-1; TRBD1 agrees at 7 bases. CDR3 length: 16 residues. The junction had 7 bases not matched to a gene; V was cut back by 5 bases and J by 0 bases. Germline V gene data show CDR1 as SGHNT and CDR2 as YENEEA. The chain's CDR3 is CASSSPGGRSYNEQFF. As DNA, the CDR3 is TGTGCCAGCAGCAGCCCAGGGGGACGCTCCTACAATGAGCAGTTCTTC.

The chain joins TRBV5-1 to TRBJ1-5; no reliable D call. The CDR3 length is 14 residues. The V gene's germline CDR1 is SGHRS and CDR2 YFSETQ. The V end was cut by 0 bases, the J end by 4 bases, with 8 bases between. CDR3 bases: TGCGCCAGCAGCTTGGACGGGCCTAATCAGCCCCAGCATTTT. Translating it yields CASSLDGPNQPQHF.

In DNA, the CDR3 is TGTGCCAGCAGTCCTACAGGGCTAGAGACCCAGTACTTC. Its protein is CASSPTGLETQYF. The V and J genes are TRBV12-3 or TRBV12-4 and TRBJ2-5; D may be TRBD1 (6 bases). V shed 5 bases and J shed 4 bases, with 11 bases lying between them. This CDR3 is built from 13 residues.

This clone was seen only once. The V gene is TRBV7-9, the J gene TRBJ1-2; D may be TRBD1 (6 bases). The CDR3 consists of 13 residues. V lost 3 bases and J lost 6, with 11 bases in between. Germline V gives CDR1 SEHNR, CDR2 FQNEAQ (reference sequence). CDR3 region: CASSFVDSDGYTF. The CDR3 region has the DNA TGTGCCAGCAGCTTTGTGGACAGTGATGGCTACACCTTC.

This rearrangement joins TRBV5-1 to TRBJ2-3, with TRBD2 matching 13 bases. V lost 4 bases, J lost 1 base, and 3 bases stayed unmatched. Germline loops: CDR1 SGHRS, CDR2 YFSETQ. The CDR3 runs to 16 residues. CDR3 nucleotides: TGCGCCAGCAGCAAACTAGCGGGAGGGGGCACAGATACGCAGTATTTT. Translated: CASSKLAGGGTDTQYF.

The J gene is TRBJ2-7, the V gene TRBV6-2 or TRBV6-3, with 7 bases identical to TRBD2. The CDR3 has 14 amino acids. With 5 bases clipped from V and 4 bases from J, the junction kept 8 bases outside the gene matches. Germline lookup yields CDR1 MNHEY and CDR2 SVGEGT. CDR3 nucleotide sequence: TGTGCCAGCAGTCCAGCGGGATCCAGGTACGAGCAGTACTTC. Protein: CASSPAGSRYEQYF.